The T cell receptor (beta chain) under discussion was sequenced for a study of CD8+ T cells in alopecia areata. Germline CDR1 is MNHNS and CDR2 is SASEGT. The V and J ends lost 5 bases and 6 bases respectively, with 17 bases between them. The CDR3 covers 14 residues. cDNA serving as the sequencing template came from extracted, reverse transcribed RNA. Measured with immunoSEQ multiplex PCR; TCRdb has only the in-frame clones, and not every one. The sample has about 120,000 clones, around two fifths seen once; the top ten hold 3.1%. The sorting of PBMCs gave CD4+ and CD8+ T cells. Sample: CD4+ T cells sorted from blood. The V gene is TRBV6-1, the J gene TRBJ2-7, with unresolved D. This clonotype was sampled from a human donor with alopecia areata. The CDR3 loop is CASSFTQPGREQYF. CDR3 coding DNA: TGTGCCAGCAGTTTCACACAGCCCGGTCGCGAGCAGTACTTC.